This T cell receptor (beta chain) appears in the sequencing data of a study of blood T cells in healthy people across ages. Overall study findings and caveats: Diversity estimates from one million T cells were considered underestimates.

With a J-beta primer mix and a sample-barcoded 5' primer, a second PCR ran about 7 to 11 cycles. A tag from a template-switch adaptor with 12 random nucleotides marked each cDNA molecule. Per sample, CDR3-containing paired-end reads numbered at least 2.5 million. Using its own MiXCR run on the 5' RACE reads, TCRdb lists one record per CDR3 protein. The table lists about 640,000 distinct CDR3 sequences, under 65% of them singletons. The CDR3 totals 13 residues. CDR1 is DFQATT, CDR2 SNEGSKA, per germline (reference sequence). As for this clonotype: What it recognizes is unknown.

The clonotype originates from a man aged 60 to 75 in good health. The rearrangement links TRBV20-1 to TRBJ2-7, with D perhaps matching TRBD2 (7 bases). The J call may be faulty, since TRBJ2-5 better matches the DNA end. The sequencing input was blood. The CDR3, as DNA: TGCAGTGCTAGGCGCGGGGGCGACGAGACCCAGTACTTC. It codes for CSARRGGDETQYF.